Below are 4 T cell receptor beta chains sequenced from a single sample in a study of blood T cell repertoires in COVID-19. Generated by immunoSEQ multiplex PCR, the TCRdb table keeps only in-frame clones and is missing some. In the table there are approximately 230,000 clones, approximately 86% of which are singletons. Sequences were obtained from peripheral blood. These receptor sequences come from a woman aged 80 or over with active or convalescent COVID-19.

The chain carries TRBV6-4 and TRBJ2-1, with a possible D match to TRBD2 (6 bases). The CDR3 runs to 15 residues. Germline V gives CDR1 MRHNA, CDR2 SNTAGT. Trimming stripped 3 bases from V and 1 base from J, with 10 bases between. CDR3 protein: CASSEWGGSYNEQFF. CDR3 bases: TGTGCCAGCAGTGAATGGGGAGGTTCCTACAATGAGCAGTTCTTC.

The chain links TRBV19 to TRBJ2-2; 15 bases match TRBD2. Trimming took 8 bases from V and 9 from J; bases not matched to a gene: 4. This CDR3 contains 14 residues. Germline V CDR1 and CDR2: LNHDA, SQIVND (reference sequence). The CDR3 region is CASRTSGGDRELFF. DNA for the CDR3: TGTGCCAGTCGGACTAGCGGGGGGGATAGGGAGCTGTTTTTT.

V and J are TRBV30 and TRBJ2-5; D is unresolved. Germline V gene data show CDR1 as GTSNPN and CDR2 as SVGIG (reference sequence). This CDR3 region has 13 residues. The V and J ends lost 4 bases and 5 bases respectively, with 14 bases between them. The CDR3 spells CAWKVPARETQYF. The CDR3 bases are TGTGCCTGGAAGGTCCCGGCGAGGGAGACCCAGTACTTC.

The rearrangement uses TRBV28 and TRBJ2-3, with D perhaps TRBD2 (5 bases). The germline V gene encodes CDR1 MDHEN and CDR2 SYDVKM. Trimming took off 2 bases at V and 4 bases at J, with 13 bases between the two ends. The CDR3 is 15 residues long. The CDR3 DNA is TGTGCCAGCAGTTTAGCAGGTTTGGAGGCAGATACGCAGTATTTT. Translation: CASSLAGLEADTQYF.